This TCR beta chain was observed in a study of molecular identifiers for immune sequencing clone quantification. Study context: Across replicate runs, RNA obtained from around 20,000 or 100,000 naive CD8 cells was divided into five, with four undergoing sequencing. Study results and caveats: Highly expanded clone sizes could end up underestimated if a barcode were shared by identical TCR molecules. Spiked TCR RNA from one Jurkat cell reportedly showed up when mixed among 800,000 to 1,000,000 naive cells.

This clonotype was seen ten or more times. Antigen unknown. TCRdb analysed the PCR reads with MiXCR anew, one entry per CDR3 protein. The sample has about 640,000 distinct CDR3 sequences, about 20% seen once; the top ten hold roughly 0.85%. The authors gated naive CD8 T cells as CD8+CD4-CCR7+CD45RA+ for sorting. The CDR3 has 15 amino acids. Trimming stripped 3 bases from V and 2 bases from J, with 12 bases between. CDR1 SGHAT and CDR2 FQNNGV come from the germline V gene. V gene TRBV11-2 combines with J gene TRBJ2-3; maybe TRBD2 (5 bases). The sample comprised naive CD8+ T cells from blood, with Jurkat cell RNA spiked in. The subset is: FACS-sorted CD8+CD4-CCR7+CD45RA+ naive T cells. The source of this sequence is a human donor in good health. Some libraries in this study had Jurkat cell RNA spiked in. The CDR3 bases are TGTGCCAGCAGCTTCACTGGACTTACCACAGATACGCAGTATTTT. Its protein product is CASSFTGLTTDTQYF.